The source of this TCR beta chain is a study of T cell clonality in common variable immunodeficiency. Study results and caveats: Fewer deletions and N-nucleotide insertions were reportedly seen in common variable immunodeficiency TCR beta sequences.

Regarding this clone: Its target is not known.

Repertoires were generated with immunoSEQ multiplex PCR, while TCRdb's copy carries only in-frame clones and drops some. The sample holds 25,000 to 30,000 clones, and no clone turns up only once. CVID meant reduced serum IgG, IgA and/or IgM plus specific antibody deficiency. All CVID subjects were on immunoglobulin replacement for at least one year. Input material: peripheral blood mononuclear cells. This TCR came from a human donor with common variable immunodeficiency.

Here the CDR3 reads CASSLGLPGYGYTF. CDR3 bases read: TGTGCCAGCAGCTTGGGTCTTCCAGGCTATGGC. The chain recombines TRBV5-6 with TRBJ1-2; D not resolved. Sequencing ends 3 residues short of the CDR3 end; the germline J gene provides the rest. Per the germline V gene, CDR1 is SGHDT and CDR2 is YYEEEE. This CDR3 has 14 residues. Trimming shortened V by 0 bases and J by 4 bases, and 10 bases separated the two germline ends.